This T cell receptor beta chain was sequenced during a study of blood T cell repertoires in COVID-19. Overall study context: Samples taken during acute and convalescent COVID-19 were collected in the United States, Italy and Spain.

In the original analysis: Nucleated cell number was recorded as an estimate derived from reference gene primer amplification. Sequencing was performed with immunoSEQ multiplex PCR; in TCRdb, only in-frame clones are kept and a portion is missing. V and J calls plus clone size are reproduced from that table; the DNA served to infer D and trimming. The table records a few hundred thousand clones, 70% to 90% of them present only once. The V gene's germline CDR1 is SGHVS and CDR2 FQNEAQ. The CDR3 has 14 amino acids. V lost 6 bases and J 5 bases, leaving 13 bases between the germline ends. Categorization into cohorts depended on clinical history that participants reported.

This receptor was taken from a woman aged 50 to 65 with acute COVID-19. Material for sequencing was PBMCs or T cells enriched from blood (not recorded which). V usage is TRBV7-8 and J usage is TRBJ2-2; D is perhaps TRBD1 (6 bases). The chain's CDR3 is CASRGYRATGELFF. The CDR3, as DNA: TGTGCCAGCAGAGGGTACAGGGCAACCGGGGAGCTGTTTTTT.